What follows is one T cell receptor (beta chain) and its context. What it recognizes is unknown. Germline CDR1 is LGHNA and CDR2 is YNFKEQ. This CDR3 region has 14 residues. V was pared by 4 bases and J by 3 bases, with 2 bases of the junction left unmatched. These data belong to a study of T cell responses to AZD1222 COVID-19 vaccine. Points from the study as a whole: The donor group comprised mostly white British people and more females; the analysis possibly underestimated clonal diversity. Researchers report vaccine-associated CD4 TCRs spanning spike, with dominance at 160-218 and 743-854.

TCRdb's copy holds only in-frame clones and misses some; the assay was immunoSEQ multiplex PCR. The sample lists 90,000 or so clones; 80% to 90% were seen once. The receptor comes from an adult in good health. Sequenced material: peripheral blood, taken on day 0 of AZD1222 vaccination. This chain joins TRBV4-2 and TRBJ2-7; 11 bases align to TRBD2. In DNA form, the CDR3 reads TGTGCCAGCAGCCCCGGACTAGCGGGCTACGAGCAGTACTTC. Protein: CASSPGLAGYEQYF.